The source of this T cell receptor (beta chain) is a study of neurological immune-mediated disorders. This clonotype has a count of ten or more. TCRdb passed the 5' RACE reads through MiXCR, listing each CDR3 protein once. The sample yields about 120,000 distinct CDR3 sequences, more than 2.5% seen once. With 0 bases removed from V and 3 bases from J, the gap between germline ends came to 16 bases. This CDR3 is built from 16 residues. Per germline, CDR1 SGHRS and CDR2 YFSETQ. What was sequenced was PBMCs. This clonotype was obtained from a woman aged 25-40 years with multiple sclerosis. This chain uses TRBV5-1 with TRBJ2-7; no firm D call. CDR3 DNA sequence: TGCGCCAGCAGCTTGGCCGTTGGACGGATGAGCTACGAGCAGTACTTC. Translating gives CASSLAVGRMSYEQYF. The full variable domain, its missing parts supplied by reference TRBV5-1 and TRBJ2-7, is KAGVTQTPRYLIKTRGQQVTLSCSPISGHRSVSWYQQTPGQGLQFLFEYFSETQRNKGNFPGRFSGRQFSNSRSEMNVSTLELGDSALYLCASSLAVGRMSYEQYFGPGTRLTVT.